A selection of T cell receptor beta chains follows, all from one sample in a study of identical twins. MiXCR, applied by TCRdb to the 5' RACE reads, yields one record per CDR3 protein. The top ten clones hold 1.5% to 2% of a sample with 640,000 or so distinct CDR3 sequences, 5.5% to 7.5% of them seen once. The specimen was naive T cells sorted from blood. The receptors were sampled from a man between 18 and 35 years old in good health. CDR3s include the opening cysteine and the closing phenylalanine or tryptophan. Each record gives: clone size, D gene, J gene, V gene, CDR3 length, CDR3 DNA, CDR3 protein. The D gene is left open where the match is weak. Not all rows give a size; the values are once, few, many and, for expanded clones, a class.

>many|TRBD2|TRBJ2-1|TRBV20-1|10
TGCAGAGCGGGAGGGGCTGAGCAGTTCTTC
CRAGGAEQFF
>many|TRBD2|TRBJ2-3|TRBV15|16
TGTGCCACCAGCAGAACGCCTAGCGGGATGGCAGATACGCAGTATTTT
CATSRTPSGMADTQYF
>-|TRBD1|TRBJ2-3|TRBV18|15
TGTGCCAGCTCACCTGAAGGGGGCCTCCTCAATACGCAGTATTTT
CASSPEGGLLNTQYF
>many|TRBD2|TRBJ2-2|TRBV5-1|16
TGCGCCAGCAGCGGAACTAGCGGGAGAACGGCCGGGGAGCTGTTTTTT
CASSGTSGRTAGELFF
>-|TRBD1|TRBJ1-2|TRBV5-1|13
TGCGCCAGCAGCCCGGAGGGACAGATGAACTACACCTTC
CASSPEGQMNYTF
>-|-|TRBJ1-1|TRBV12-3/TRBV12-4|13
TGTGCCAGCAGCTACGGGCCTAACGGCGGTACTTTCTTT
CASSYGPNGGTFF
>many|-|TRBJ2-2|TRBV15|17
TGTGCCACCAGCAGAGGTTCCCAAGGGGTGTACACCGGGGAGCTGTTTTTT
CATSRGSQGVYTGELFF
>many|TRBD2|TRBJ2-1|TRBV7-2|15
TGTGCCAGCAGCTTAACCAGGACTAGACACAATGAGCAGTTCTTC
CASSLTRTRHNEQFF
>-|-|TRBJ2-7|TRBV15|13
TGTGCCACCAGCAGAGACTGGTCGGGCGAGCAGTACTTC
CATSRDWSGEQYF
>few|-|TRBJ1-6|TRBV9|16
TGTGCCAGCAGCCAGAGTCTCCGGGACCATAATTCACCCCTCCACTTT
CASSQSLRDHNSPLHF
>few|TRBD2|TRBJ2-2|TRBV4-1|16
TGCGCCAGCAGCCAAGGGGGGAGCGGGAGGGCCGGGGAGCTGTTTTTT
CASSQGGSGRAGELFF
>few|TRBD2|TRBJ2-7|TRBV3-1|13
TGTGCCAGCAGCCAGGGACTAGCGGGTGAGCAGTACTTC
CASSQGLAGEQYF
>many|TRBD1|TRBJ2-3|TRBV4-3|15
TGCGCCAGCAGCCAGGGACAGGGTTTCACAGATACGCAGTATTTT
CASSQGQGFTDTQYF
>-|TRBD2|TRBJ2-1|TRBV7-8|16
TGTGCCAGCAGCCCGCCGTGGAGCGGGATGTACAATGAGCAGTTCTTC
CASSPPWSGMYNEQFF
>-|TRBD2|TRBJ2-3|TRBV12-3/TRBV12-4|16
TGTGCCAGCAGTTTCACCCTAGCGGCAAGCACAGATACGCAGTATTTT
CASSFTLAASTDTQYF
>many|-|TRBJ2-5|TRBV12-3/TRBV12-4|13
TGTGCCAGCAGTTTGGGACACCAAGAGACCCAGTACTTC
CASSLGHQETQYF
>few|-|TRBJ2-5|TRBV28|14
TGTGCCAGCAGTCCTCCCTCCGGGCTGCAGACCCAGTACTTC
CASSPPSGLQTQYF
>many|TRBD2|TRBJ2-2|TRBV12-3/TRBV12-4|14
TGTGCCAGCACTGTAGCGGGTACCACCGGGGAGCTGTTTTTT
CASTVAGTTGELFF
>few|-|TRBJ2-5|TRBV5-1|13
TGCGCCAGCAGCACAGGACGTCAAGAGACCCAGTACTTC
CASSTGRQETQYF
>-|TRBD2|TRBJ2-1|TRBV2|14
TGTGCCAGCAGTGATTCTAGCGGGAACAATGAGCAGTTCTTC
CASSDSSGNNEQFF
>few|-|TRBJ2-1|TRBV4-2|11
TGTGCCAGCAGCTCTGAGCGGGAGCAGTTCTTC
CASSSEREQFF
>-|-|TRBJ2-3|TRBV7-9|16
TGTGCCAGCAGCCCCGATTATGGCGCAGGTGCAGATACGCAGTATTTT
CASSPDYGAGADTQYF
>-|TRBD2|TRBJ2-2|TRBV11-1|20
TGTGCCAGCAGCTTAGCGCGACTAGCGGGAGGGCCTGCGAACACCGGGGAGCTGTTTTTT
CASSLARLAGGPANTGELFF
>many|TRBD1|TRBJ1-3|TRBV4-2|18
TGTGCCAGCAGCCAAGAACCCGAAATGACAGGGGTTGTAAACACCATATATTTT
CASSQEPEMTGVVNTIYF
>many|-|TRBJ1-2|TRBV5-1|15
TGCGCCAGCAGCCCCATCTCCCCTGCTGGCTATGGCTACACCTTC
CASSPISPAGYGYTF
>many|-|TRBJ2-4|TRBV25-1|16
TGTGCCAGCAGTGAATTCAGTCGAAGACGTAAAAACATTCAGTACTTC
CASSEFSRRRKNIQYF
>few|-|TRBJ2-1|TRBV30|16
TGTGCCTGGAGTGTACCCGCGGGGGGACAGCTCAATGAGCAGTTCTTC
CAWSVPAGGQLNEQFF
>many|TRBD2|TRBJ2-3|TRBV29-1|12
TGCAGCGTTGGGGAGGGATATAGTACGCAGTATTTT
CSVGEGYSTQYF
>many|-|TRBJ2-1|TRBV7-2|15
TGTGCCAGCAAAATAGACCGTCACCCGGGCGATGAGCAGTTCTTC
CASKIDRHPGDEQFF
>many|-|TRBJ1-5|TRBV12-3/TRBV12-4|17
TGTGCCAGCAGTTCCTGGGAGACTACCTCCGGGCATCAGCCCCAGCATTTT
CASSSWETTSGHQPQHF
>-|-|TRBJ1-1|TRBV7-2|11
TGTGCCAGCAGCCAGAGGGGGGTGGCTTTCTTT
CASSQRGVAFF
>few|TRBD2|TRBJ2-7|TRBV7-2|16
TGTGCCAGCAGCTTAACGTCTCTAGCGGGAACCTACGAGCAGTACTTC
CASSLTSLAGTYEQYF
>-|-|TRBJ2-1|TRBV29-1|14
TGCAGCGTCGGCGGGCAGGGGTGGAACAATGAGCAGTTCTTC
CSVGGQGWNNEQFF
>many|-|TRBJ2-5|TRBV4-3|13
TGCGCCAGCAGCCAAGAATGGGCAGAGACCCAGTACTTC
CASSQEWAETQYF
>many|TRBD1|TRBJ2-7|TRBV2|14
TGTGCCAGCAGCCGAGGGGGCATGCAAAGCGAGCAGTACTTC
CASSRGGMQSEQYF
>-|-|TRBJ2-7|TRBV24-1|15
TGTGCCACCAGTGACCCGACAGACATACACTACGAGCAGTACTTC
CATSDPTDIHYEQYF
>few|TRBD1|TRBJ2-1|TRBV24-1|16
TGTGCCACCAGTGAGCGATGGGACAGGGGTTTCAATGAGCAGTTCTTC
CATSERWDRGFNEQFF
>-|-|TRBJ1-4|TRBV4-3|16
TGCGCCAGCAGCCAAGGGGGACAAGGGGTTAATGAAAAACTGTTTTTT
CASSQGGQGVNEKLFF
>many|-|TRBJ1-6|TRBV6-1|16
TGTGCCAGCAGCAAATACGGGACGGCCAGTAATTCACCCCTCCACTTT
CASSKYGTASNSPLHF
>many|-|TRBJ2-3|TRBV29-1|13
TGCAGCGTTGAGCCCCCTGATACAGATACGCAGTATTTT
CSVEPPDTDTQYF
>many|TRBD1|TRBJ1-1|TRBV25-1|13
TGTGCCAGCACCCCAGGGGGTAACACTGAAGCTTTCTTT
CASTPGGNTEAFF
>-|-|TRBJ2-7|TRBV29-1|12
TGCAGCGCCGAGGGAGGCACCTACGAGCAGTACTTC
CSAEGGTYEQYF